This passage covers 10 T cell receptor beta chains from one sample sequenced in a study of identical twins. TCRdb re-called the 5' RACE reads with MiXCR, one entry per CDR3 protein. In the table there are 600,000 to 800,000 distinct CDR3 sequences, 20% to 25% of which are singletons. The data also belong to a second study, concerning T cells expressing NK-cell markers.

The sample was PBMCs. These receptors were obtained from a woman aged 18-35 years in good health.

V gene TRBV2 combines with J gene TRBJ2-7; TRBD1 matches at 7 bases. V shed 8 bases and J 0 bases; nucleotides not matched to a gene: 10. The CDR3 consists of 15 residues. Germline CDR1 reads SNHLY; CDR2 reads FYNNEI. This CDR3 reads CASAGQVLSSYEQYF. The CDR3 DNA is TGTGCCAGCGCCGGACAGGTTTTGAGCTCCTACGAGCAGTACTTC.

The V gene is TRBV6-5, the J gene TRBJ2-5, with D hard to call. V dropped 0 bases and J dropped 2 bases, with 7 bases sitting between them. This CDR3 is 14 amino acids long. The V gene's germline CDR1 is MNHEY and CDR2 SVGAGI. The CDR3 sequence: CASSYSTQQETQYF. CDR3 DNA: TGTGCCAGCAGTTACTCGACACAGCAAGAGACCCAGTACTTC.

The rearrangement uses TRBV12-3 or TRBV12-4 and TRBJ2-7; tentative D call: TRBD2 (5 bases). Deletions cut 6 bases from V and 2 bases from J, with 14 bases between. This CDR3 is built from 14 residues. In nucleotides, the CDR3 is TGTGCCAGCAGCCTAGCTAGGCAGACCTACGAGCAGTACTTC. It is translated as CASSLARQTYEQYF.

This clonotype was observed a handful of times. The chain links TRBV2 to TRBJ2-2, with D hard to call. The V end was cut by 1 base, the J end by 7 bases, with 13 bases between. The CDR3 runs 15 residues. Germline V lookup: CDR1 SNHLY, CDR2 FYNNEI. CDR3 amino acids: CASSEDGSSYGELFF. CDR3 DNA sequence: TGTGCCAGCAGTGAAGACGGTAGCTCGTACGGGGAGCTGTTTTTT.

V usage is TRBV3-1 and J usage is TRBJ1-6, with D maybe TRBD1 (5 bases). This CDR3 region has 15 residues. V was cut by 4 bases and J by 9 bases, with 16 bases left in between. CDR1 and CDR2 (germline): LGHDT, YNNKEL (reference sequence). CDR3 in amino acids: CASSPSGLYGSPLHF. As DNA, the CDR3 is TGTGCCAGCAGCCCGTCAGGGCTTTACGGTTCACCCCTCCACTTT.

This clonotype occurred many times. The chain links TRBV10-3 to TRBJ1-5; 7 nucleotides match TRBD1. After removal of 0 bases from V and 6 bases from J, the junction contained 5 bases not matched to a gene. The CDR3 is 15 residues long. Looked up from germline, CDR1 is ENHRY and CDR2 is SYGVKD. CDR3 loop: CAISESKTGFQPQHF. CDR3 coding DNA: TGTGCCATCAGTGAGTCCAAGACAGGGTTTCAGCCCCAGCATTTT.

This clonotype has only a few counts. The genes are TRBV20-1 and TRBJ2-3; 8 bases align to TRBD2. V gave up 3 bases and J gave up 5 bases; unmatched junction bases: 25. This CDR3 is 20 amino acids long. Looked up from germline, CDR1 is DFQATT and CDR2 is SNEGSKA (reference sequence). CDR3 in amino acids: CSARDPLRSGRKAGKDTQYF. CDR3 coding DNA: TGCAGTGCTAGGGATCCCCTACGGAGCGGGAGAAAGGCCGGTAAAGATACGCAGTATTTT.

Here the CDR3 reads CASSYGGAGGGGRDTQYF. In DNA form, the CDR3 reads TGTGCCAGCAGTTACGGGGGAGCGGGGGGCGGCGGGCGAGATACGCAGTATTTT. The chain carries TRBV6-5 and TRBJ2-3; 9 bases map to TRBD2. Germline CDR1 MNHEY, CDR2 SVGAGI. Losses at the gene ends were 2 bases for V and 5 bases for J; bases not matched to a gene: 14. The CDR3 is 18 amino acids.

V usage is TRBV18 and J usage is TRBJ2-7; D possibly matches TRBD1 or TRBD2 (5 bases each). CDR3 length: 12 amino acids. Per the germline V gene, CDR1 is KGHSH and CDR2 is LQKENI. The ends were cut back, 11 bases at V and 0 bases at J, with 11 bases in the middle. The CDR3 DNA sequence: TGTGCCGGGGGAGCCAACTCCTACGAGCAGTACTTC. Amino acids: CAGGANSYEQYF.

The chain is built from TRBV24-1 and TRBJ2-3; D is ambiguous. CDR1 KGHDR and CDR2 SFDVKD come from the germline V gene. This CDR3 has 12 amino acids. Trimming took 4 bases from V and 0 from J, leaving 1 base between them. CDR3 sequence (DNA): TGTGCCACCAGTGAAAGCACAGATACGCAGTATTTT. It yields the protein CATSESTDTQYF.